This T cell receptor (beta chain) emerged from a study of shared clonotypes between healthy human individuals. Assay used: immunoSEQ multiplex PCR; TCRdb lists only in-frame clones, some missing. The sample contains around 580,000 clones, about 98% of which appear only once. Cells designated naive CD8 were CD45RO-negative and were positively selected for CCR7, with terminally differentiated effector memory CD45RA+ cells excluded. This CDR3 has 14 amino acids. Germline V CDR1 and CDR2: SGHDT, YYEEEE. V lost 1 base to trimming and J lost 15 bases; unmatched junction nucleotides: 11. V and J are TRBV5-6 and TRBJ2-1; 9 bases agree with TRBD2. What was sequenced was naive CD8+ T cells sorted from blood. This receptor was identified in a man aged 30-40 years in good health. The DNA of the CDR3 is TGTGCCAGCAGCTTGTTGCGGGAGGGCCACCGTGGGTTCTTC. Its protein product is CASSLLREGHRGFF. The full variable domain, completed using reference TRBV5-6 and TRBJ2-1, is DAGVTQSPTHLIKTRGQQVTLRCSPKSGHDTVSWYQQALGQGPQFIFQYYEEEERQRGNFPDRFSGHQFPNYSSELNVNALLLGDSALYLCASSLLREGHRGFFGPGTRLTVL.